The subject of this entry is one T cell receptor (beta chain). It has no known antigen specificity. Base qualities are not provided; no much larger clone lies one nucleotide away. This sample was taken from a study of T cell repertoires in cytomegalovirus infection (dated by TCRdb to the late 2010s). About the full investigation: Donor HLA type was relevant to the analysis, as public TCR beta signatures indicated carriage of CMV infection together with the matching HLA type. Overall study results and their limits: In both this cohort and an independent roughly 360-donor cohort, the cumulative frequency of public TCR beta family members distinguished carriers of CMV infection plus the relevant HLA type. The ex vivo response was dominated by HLA-C-restricted CMV-specific TCR beta clonotypes, which also provided the single most frequent clonotype in two of eight donors.

The run used an Illumina HiSeq 1500. The public reads were reprocessed in TCRdb via fastp at Q25 and MiXCR, keeping in-frame beta chains. When rows share a CDR3 protein, they turn into one entry using the most common DNA and genes. Present in this sample are hundreds of thousands of distinct CDR3 sequences, under 8.5% of which were seen just once. In total, the top ten clones hold about 6% of the sample. The CDR3 holds 19 amino acids from the cysteine to the phenylalanine. Just the 57-base CDR3 DNA is kept, in frame starting at base 1. Sequences LNHDA (CDR1) and SQIVND (CDR2) are obtained from the germline V gene (reference sequence). V drops 7 bases and J drops 0 bases, leaving 25 bases in between.

Sequenced input: PBMCs. This sequence uses TRBV19 and TRBJ2-1; the D gene assignment is ambiguous. This TCR derives from a human donor in good health (CMV status not recorded). Some clones in this sample may be carry-over from other donors' samples. The CDR3 region has the sequence CASTRSQPGLSSSYNEQFF. The nucleotide sequence is given as TGTGCCAGTACGAGGAGTCAGCCAGGCCTATCGAGCTCCTACAATGAGCAGTTCTTC.